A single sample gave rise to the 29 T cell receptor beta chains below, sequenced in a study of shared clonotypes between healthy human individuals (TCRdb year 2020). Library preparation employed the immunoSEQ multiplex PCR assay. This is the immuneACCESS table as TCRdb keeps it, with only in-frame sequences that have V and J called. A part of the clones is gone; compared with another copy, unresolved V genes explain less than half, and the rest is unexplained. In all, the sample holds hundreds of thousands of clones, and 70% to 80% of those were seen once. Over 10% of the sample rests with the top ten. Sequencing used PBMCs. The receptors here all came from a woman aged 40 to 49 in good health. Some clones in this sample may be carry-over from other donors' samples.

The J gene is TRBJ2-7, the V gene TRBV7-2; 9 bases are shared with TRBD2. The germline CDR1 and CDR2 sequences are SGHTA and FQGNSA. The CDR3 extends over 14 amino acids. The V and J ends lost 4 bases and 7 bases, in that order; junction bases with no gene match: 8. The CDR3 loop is CASSSSGNSGEQYF. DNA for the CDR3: TGTGCCAGCAGCTCTAGCGGGAACTCAGGGGAGCAGTACTTC.

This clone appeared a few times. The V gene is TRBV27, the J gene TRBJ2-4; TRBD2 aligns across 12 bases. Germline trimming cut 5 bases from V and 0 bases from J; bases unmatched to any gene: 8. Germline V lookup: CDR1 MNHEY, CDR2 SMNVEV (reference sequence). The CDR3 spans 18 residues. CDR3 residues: CASSTGTSGSLAKNIQYF. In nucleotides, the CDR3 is TGTGCCAGCAGTACCGGGACTAGCGGGTCATTAGCCAAAAACATTCAGTACTTC.

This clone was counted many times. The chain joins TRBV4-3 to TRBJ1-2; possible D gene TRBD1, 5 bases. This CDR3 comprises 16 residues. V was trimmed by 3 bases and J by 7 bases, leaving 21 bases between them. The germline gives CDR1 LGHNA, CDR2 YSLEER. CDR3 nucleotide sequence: TGCGCCAGCAGCCAGACCGCGGGACTCACCTCTTCTGGCTACACCTTC. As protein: CASSQTAGLTSSGYTF.

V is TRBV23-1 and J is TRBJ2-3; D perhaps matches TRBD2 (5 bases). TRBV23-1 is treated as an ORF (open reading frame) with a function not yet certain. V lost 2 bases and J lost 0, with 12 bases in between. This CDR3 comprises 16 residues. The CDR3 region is CASSQPSGFSTDTQYF. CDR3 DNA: TGCGCCAGCAGTCAACCCTCGGGGTTTAGCACAGATACGCAGTATTTT.

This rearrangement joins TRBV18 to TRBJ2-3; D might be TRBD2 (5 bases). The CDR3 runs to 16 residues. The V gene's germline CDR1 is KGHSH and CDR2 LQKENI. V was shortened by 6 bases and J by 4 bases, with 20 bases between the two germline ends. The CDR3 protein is CASSITLVMSPDTQYF. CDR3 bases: TGTGCCAGCTCCATTACACTAGTCATGTCCCCAGATACGCAGTATTTT.

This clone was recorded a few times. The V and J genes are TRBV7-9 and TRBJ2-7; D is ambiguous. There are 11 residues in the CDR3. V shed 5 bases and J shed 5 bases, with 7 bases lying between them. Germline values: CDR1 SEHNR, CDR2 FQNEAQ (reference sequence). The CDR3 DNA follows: TGTGCCAGCAGCCCCTACGACGAGCAGTACTTC. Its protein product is CASSPYDEQYF.

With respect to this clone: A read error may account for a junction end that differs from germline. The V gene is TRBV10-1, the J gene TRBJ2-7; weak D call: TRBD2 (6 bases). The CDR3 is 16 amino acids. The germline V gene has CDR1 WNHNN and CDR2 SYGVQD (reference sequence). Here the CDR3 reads CASRGQPGLTRQERHF. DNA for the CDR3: TGCGCCAGCCGTGGACAACCGGGACTTACAAGGCAGGAGAGGCACTTC.

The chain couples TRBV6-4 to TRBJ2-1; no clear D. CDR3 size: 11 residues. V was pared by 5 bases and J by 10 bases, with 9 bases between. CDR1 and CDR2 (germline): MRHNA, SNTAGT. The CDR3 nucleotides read TGTGCCAGCAGTCGATTCGGCGAGCAGTTCTTC. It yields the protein CASSRFGEQFF.

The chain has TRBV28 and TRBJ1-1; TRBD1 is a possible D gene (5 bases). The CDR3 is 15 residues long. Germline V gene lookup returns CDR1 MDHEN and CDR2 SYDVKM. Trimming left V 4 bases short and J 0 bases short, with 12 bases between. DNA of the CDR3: TGTGCCAGCAGTTCCCCCCGGGGGGTGAACACTGAAGCTTTCTTT. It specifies CASSSPRGVNTEAFF.

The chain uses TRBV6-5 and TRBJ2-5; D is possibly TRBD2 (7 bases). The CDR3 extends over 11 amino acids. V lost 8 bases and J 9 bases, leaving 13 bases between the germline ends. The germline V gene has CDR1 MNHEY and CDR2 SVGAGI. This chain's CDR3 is CASFKGGAQYF. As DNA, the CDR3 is TGTGCCAGCTTCAAGGGGGGGGCCCAGTACTTC.

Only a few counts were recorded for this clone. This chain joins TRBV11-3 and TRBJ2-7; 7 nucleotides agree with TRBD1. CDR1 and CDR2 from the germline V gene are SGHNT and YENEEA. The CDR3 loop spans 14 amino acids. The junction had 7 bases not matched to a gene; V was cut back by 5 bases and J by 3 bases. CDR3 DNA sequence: TGTGCCAGCAGCCCCGAGGGGGACAGCTACGAGCAGTACTTC. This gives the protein CASSPEGDSYEQYF.

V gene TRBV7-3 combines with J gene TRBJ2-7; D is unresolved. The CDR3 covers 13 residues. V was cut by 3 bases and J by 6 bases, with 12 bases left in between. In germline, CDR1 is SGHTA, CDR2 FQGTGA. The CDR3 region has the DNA TGTGCCAGCAGCTTTGGTCCCCGAGCCGAGCAGTACTTC. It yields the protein CASSFGPRAEQYF.

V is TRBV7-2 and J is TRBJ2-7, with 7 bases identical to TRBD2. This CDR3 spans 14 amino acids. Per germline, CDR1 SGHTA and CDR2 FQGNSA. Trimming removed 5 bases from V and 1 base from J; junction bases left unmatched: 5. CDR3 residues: CASSPGRGSYEQYF. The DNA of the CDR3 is TGTGCCAGCAGCCCGGGGAGGGGATCCTACGAGCAGTACTTC.

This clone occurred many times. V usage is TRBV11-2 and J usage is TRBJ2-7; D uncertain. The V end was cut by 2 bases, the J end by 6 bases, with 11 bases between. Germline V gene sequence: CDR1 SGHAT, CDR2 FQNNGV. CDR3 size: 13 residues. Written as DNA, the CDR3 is TGTGCCAGCAGCTTAAATCCGGGCGTCGAGCAGTACTTC. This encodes CASSLNPGVEQYF.

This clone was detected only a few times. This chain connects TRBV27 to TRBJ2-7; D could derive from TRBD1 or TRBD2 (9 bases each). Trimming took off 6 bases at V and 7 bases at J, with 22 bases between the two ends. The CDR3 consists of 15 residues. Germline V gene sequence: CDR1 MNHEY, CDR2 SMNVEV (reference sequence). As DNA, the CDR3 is TGTGCCAGCAGCGGACAGGGGCTAGCGGGACGTGAGCAGTACTTC. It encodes CASSGQGLAGREQYF.

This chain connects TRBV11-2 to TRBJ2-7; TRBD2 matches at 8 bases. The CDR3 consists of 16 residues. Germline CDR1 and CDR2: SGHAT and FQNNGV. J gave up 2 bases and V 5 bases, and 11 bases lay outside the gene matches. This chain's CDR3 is CASSIGPGGVTYEQYF. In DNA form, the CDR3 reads TGTGCCAGCAGCATCGGCCCGGGGGGGGTGACCTACGAGCAGTACTTC.

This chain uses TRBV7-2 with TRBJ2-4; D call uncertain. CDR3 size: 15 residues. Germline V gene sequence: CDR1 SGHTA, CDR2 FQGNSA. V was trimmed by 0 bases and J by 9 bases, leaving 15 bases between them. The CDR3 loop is CASSLAPALPGIQYF. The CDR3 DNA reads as TGTGCCAGCAGCTTAGCGCCGGCCTTGCCGGGCATTCAGTACTTC.

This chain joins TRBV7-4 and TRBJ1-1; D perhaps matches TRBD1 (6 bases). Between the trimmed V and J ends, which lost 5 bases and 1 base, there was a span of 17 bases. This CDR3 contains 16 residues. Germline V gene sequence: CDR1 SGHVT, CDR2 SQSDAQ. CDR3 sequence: CASSHHSQGPNTEAFF. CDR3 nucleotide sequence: TGTGCCAGCAGCCACCATTCACAGGGACCGAACACTGAAGCTTTCTTT. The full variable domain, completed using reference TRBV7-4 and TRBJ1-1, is GAGVSQSPRYKVAKRGRDVALRCDSISGHVTLYWYRQTLGQGSEVLTYSQSDAQRDKSGRPSGRFSAERPERSVSTLKIQRTEQGDSAVYLCASSHHSQGPNTEAFFGQGTRLTVV.

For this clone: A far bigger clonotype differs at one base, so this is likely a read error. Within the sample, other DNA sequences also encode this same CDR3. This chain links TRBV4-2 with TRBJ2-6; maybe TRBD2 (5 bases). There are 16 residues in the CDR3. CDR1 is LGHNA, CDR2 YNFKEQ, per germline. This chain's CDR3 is CASSQDLGSGANVLTF. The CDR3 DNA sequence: TGTGCCAGCAGTCAAGATCTAGGGAGCGGGGCCAACGTCCTGACTTTC.

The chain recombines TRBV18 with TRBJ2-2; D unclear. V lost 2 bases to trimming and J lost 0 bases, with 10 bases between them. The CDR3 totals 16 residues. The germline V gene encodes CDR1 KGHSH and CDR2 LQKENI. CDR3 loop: CASSPRSASNTGELFF. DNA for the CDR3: TGTGCCAGCTCACCAAGGTCGGCCTCGAACACCGGGGAGCTGTTTTTT.

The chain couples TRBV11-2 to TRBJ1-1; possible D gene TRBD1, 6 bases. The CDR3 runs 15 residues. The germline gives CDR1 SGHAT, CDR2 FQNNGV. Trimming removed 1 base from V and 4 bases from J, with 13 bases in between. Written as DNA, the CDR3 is TGTGCCAGCAGCTTAGCGGGGGGGCTAGTCACTGAAGCTTTCTTT. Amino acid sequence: CASSLAGGLVTEAFF.

In nucleotides, the CDR3 is TGTGCCAGCACTTCCCCATCGCCCCAGCATTTT. This sequence encodes CASTSPSPQHF. This rearrangement joins TRBV6-9 to TRBJ1-5; D call uncertain. The CDR3 is 11 amino acids. The germline gives CDR1 MNHGY, CDR2 SVAAGI. V lost 7 bases to trimming and J lost 9 bases, with 10 bases between them.

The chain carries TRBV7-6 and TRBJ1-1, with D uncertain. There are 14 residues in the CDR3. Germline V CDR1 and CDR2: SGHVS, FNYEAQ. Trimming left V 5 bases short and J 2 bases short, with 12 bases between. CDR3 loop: CASSPTGINTEAFF. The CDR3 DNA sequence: TGTGCCAGCAGCCCAACCGGTATAAACACTGAAGCTTTCTTT.

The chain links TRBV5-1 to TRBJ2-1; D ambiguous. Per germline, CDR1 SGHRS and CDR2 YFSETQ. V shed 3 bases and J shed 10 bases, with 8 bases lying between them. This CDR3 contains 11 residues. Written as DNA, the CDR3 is TGCGCCAGCAGCTCTCGATACGAGCAGTTCTTC. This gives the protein CASSSRYEQFF. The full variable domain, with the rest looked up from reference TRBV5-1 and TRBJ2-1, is KAGVTQTPRYLIKTRGQQVTLSCSPISGHRSVSWYQQTPGQGLQFLFEYFSETQRNKGNFPGRFSGRQFSNSRSEMNVSTLELGDSALYLCASSSRYEQFFGPGTRLTVL.

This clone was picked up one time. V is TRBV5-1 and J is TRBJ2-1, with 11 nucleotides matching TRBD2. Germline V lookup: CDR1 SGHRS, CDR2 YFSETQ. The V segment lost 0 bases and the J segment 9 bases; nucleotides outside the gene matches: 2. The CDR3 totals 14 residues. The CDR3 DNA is TGCGCCAGCAGCTTGGCCCTAGCGGGGGGTGAGCAGTTCTTC. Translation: CASSLALAGGEQFF. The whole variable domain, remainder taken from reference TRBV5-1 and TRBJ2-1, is KAGVTQTPRYLIKTRGQQVTLSCSPISGHRSVSWYQQTPGQGLQFLFEYFSETQRNKGNFPGRFSGRQFSNSRSEMNVSTLELGDSALYLCASSLALAGGEQFFGPGTRLTVL.

CDR3 residues: CASSLAGQGFWYEQYF. Here the CDR3 DNA reads TGTGCCAGCAGCTTAGCGGGACAGGGGTTCTGGTACGAGCAGTACTTC. The V and J genes are TRBV7-9 and TRBJ2-7; 10 bases are shared with TRBD1. Germline V lookup: CDR1 SEHNR, CDR2 FQNEAQ (reference sequence). With 0 bases clipped from V and 4 bases from J, the junction kept 6 bases outside the gene matches. This CDR3 is 16 amino acids long.

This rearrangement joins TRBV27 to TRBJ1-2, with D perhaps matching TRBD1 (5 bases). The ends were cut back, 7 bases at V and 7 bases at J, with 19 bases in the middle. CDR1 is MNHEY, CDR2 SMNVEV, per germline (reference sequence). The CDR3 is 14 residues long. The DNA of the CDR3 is TGTGCCAGCATTCCCCGCACAGGCCTGGGTGGCTACACCTTC. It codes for CASIPRTGLGGYTF.

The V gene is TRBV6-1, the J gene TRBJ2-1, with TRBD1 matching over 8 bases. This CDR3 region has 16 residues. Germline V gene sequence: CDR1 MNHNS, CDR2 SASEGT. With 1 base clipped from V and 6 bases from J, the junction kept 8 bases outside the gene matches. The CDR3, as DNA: TGTGCCAGCAGTGAAGATGGCAGGGGGCGTATCAATGAGCAGTTCTTC. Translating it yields CASSEDGRGRINEQFF.

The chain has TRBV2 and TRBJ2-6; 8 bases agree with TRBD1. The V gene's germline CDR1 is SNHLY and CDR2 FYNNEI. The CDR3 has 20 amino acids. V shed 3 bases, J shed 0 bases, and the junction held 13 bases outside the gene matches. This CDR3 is CASSDSSGQGASSGANVLTF. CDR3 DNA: TGTGCCAGCAGTGATTCCAGCGGGCAGGGGGCTAGCTCTGGGGCCAACGTCCTGACTTTC. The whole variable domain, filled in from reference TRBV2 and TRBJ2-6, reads EPEVTQTPSHQVTQMGQEVILRCVPISNHLYFYWYRQILGQKVEFLVSFYNNEISEKSEIFDDQFSVERPDGSNFTLKIRSTKLEDSAMYFCASSDSSGQGASSGANVLTFGAGSRLTVL.